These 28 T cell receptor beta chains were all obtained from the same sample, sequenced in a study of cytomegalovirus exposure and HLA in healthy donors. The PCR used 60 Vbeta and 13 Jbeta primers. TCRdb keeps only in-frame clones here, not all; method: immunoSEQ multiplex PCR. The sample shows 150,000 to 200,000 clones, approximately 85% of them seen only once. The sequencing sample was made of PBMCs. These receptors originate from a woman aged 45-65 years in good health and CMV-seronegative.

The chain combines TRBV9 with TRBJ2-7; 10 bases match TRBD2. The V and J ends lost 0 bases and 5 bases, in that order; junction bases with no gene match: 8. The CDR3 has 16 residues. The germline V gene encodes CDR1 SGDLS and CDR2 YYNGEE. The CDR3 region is CASSVEGGLAGDEQYF. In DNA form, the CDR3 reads TGTGCCAGCAGCGTAGAGGGCGGGCTAGCGGGAGACGAGCAGTACTTC.

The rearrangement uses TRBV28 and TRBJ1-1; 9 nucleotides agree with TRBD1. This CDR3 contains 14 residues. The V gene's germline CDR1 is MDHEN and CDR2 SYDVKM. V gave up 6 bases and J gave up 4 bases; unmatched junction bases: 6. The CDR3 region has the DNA TGTGCCAGCAGGGGGGGGGACAGGGTCACTGAAGCTTTCTTT. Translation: CASRGGDRVTEAFF.

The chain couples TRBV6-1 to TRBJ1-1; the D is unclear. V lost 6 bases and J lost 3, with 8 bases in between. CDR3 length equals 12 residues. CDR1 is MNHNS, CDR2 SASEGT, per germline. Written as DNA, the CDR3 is TGTGCCAGCAGAATTCGGGACACTGAAGCTTTCTTT. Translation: CASRIRDTEAFF.

CDR3 in amino acids: CASSQQYQETQYF. The CDR3 DNA sequence: TGTGCCAGCAGCCAACAATACCAAGAGACCCAGTACTTC. The chain links TRBV14 to TRBJ2-5, with unresolved D. V shed 2 bases and J shed 0 bases, with 4 bases lying between them. CDR3 size: 13 residues. Germline CDR1 and CDR2: SGHDN and FVKESK. Together with reference TRBV14 and TRBJ2-5, the CDR3 gives the full variable domain: EAGVTQFPSHSVIEKGQTVTLRCDPISGHDNLYWYRRVMGKEIKFLLHFVKESKQDESGMPNNRFLAERTGGTYSTLKVQPAELEDSGVYFCASSQQYQETQYFGPGTRLLVL.

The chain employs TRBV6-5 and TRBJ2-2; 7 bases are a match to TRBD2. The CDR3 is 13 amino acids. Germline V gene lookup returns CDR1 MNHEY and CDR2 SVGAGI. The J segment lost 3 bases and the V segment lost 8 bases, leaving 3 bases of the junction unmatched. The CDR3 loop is CASGGGYTGELFF. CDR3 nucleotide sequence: TGTGCCAGCGGGGGGGGGTACACCGGGGAGCTGTTTTTT.

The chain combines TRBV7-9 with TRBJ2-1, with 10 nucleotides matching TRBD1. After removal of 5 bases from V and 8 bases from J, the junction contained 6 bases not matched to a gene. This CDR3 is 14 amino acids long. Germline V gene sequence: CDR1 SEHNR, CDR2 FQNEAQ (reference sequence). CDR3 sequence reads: CASSLGTGDDEQFF. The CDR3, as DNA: TGTGCCAGCAGCCTCGGGACAGGGGATGATGAGCAGTTCTTC.

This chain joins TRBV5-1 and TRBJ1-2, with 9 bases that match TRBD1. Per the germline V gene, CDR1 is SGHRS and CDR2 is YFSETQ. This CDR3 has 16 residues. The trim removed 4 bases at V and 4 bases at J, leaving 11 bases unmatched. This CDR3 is CASSPGQGQPLYGYTF. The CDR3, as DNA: TGCGCCAGCAGCCCGGGACAGGGCCAACCACTCTATGGCTACACCTTC.

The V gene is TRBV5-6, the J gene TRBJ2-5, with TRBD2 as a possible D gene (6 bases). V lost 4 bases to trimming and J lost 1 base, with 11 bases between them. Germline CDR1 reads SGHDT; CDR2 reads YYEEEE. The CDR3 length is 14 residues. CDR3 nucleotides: TGTGCCAGCAGCCCGGCCGGGAGCCAAGAGACCCAGTACTTC. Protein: CASSPAGSQETQYF. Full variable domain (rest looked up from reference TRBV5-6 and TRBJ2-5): DAGVTQSPTHLIKTRGQQVTLRCSPKSGHDTVSWYQQALGQGPQFIFQYYEEEERQRGNFPDRFSGHQFPNYSSELNVNALLLGDSALYLCASSPAGSQETQYFGPGTRLLVL.

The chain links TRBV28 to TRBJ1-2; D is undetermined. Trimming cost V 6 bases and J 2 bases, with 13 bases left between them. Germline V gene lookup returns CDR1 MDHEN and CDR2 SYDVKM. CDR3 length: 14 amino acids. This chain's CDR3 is CASSRGWGNYGYTF. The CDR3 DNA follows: TGTGCCAGCAGCCGAGGGTGGGGAAACTATGGCTACACCTTC.

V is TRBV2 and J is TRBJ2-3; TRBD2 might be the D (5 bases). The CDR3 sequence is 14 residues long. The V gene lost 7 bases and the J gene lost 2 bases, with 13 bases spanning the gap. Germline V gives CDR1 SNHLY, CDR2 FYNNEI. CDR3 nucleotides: TGTGCCAGCAAAGCGGAACCTCACACAGATACGCAGTATTTT. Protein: CASKAEPHTDTQYF. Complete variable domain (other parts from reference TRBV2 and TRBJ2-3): EPEVTQTPSHQVTQMGQEVILRCVPISNHLYFYWYRQILGQKVEFLVSFYNNEISEKSEIFDDQFSVERPDGSNFTLKIRSTKLEDSAMYFCASKAEPHTDTQYFGPGTRLTVL.

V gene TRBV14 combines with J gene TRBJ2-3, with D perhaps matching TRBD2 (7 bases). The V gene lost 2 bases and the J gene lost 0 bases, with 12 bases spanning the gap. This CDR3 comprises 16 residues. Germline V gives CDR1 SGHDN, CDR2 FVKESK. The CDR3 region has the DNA TGTGCCAGCAGCCAACTGGGGGGGGCTAGCACAGATACGCAGTATTTT. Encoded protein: CASSQLGGASTDTQYF. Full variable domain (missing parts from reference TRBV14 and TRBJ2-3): EAGVTQFPSHSVIEKGQTVTLRCDPISGHDNLYWYRRVMGKEIKFLLHFVKESKQDESGMPNNRFLAERTGGTYSTLKVQPAELEDSGVYFCASSQLGGASTDTQYFGPGTRLTVL.

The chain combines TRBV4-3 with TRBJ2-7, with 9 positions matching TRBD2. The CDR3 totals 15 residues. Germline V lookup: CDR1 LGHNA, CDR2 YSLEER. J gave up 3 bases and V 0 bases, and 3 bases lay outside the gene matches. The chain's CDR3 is CASSQDGGGGYEQYF. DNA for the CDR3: TGCGCCAGCAGCCAAGATGGCGGGGGGGGCTACGAGCAGTACTTC.

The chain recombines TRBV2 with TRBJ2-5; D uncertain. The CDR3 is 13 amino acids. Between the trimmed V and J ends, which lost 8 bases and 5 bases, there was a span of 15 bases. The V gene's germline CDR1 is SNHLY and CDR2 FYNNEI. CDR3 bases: TGTGCCAGCCTAGACCTGAGACGGGAGACCCAGTACTTC. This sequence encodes CASLDLRRETQYF. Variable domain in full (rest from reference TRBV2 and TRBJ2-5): EPEVTQTPSHQVTQMGQEVILRCVPISNHLYFYWYRQILGQKVEFLVSFYNNEISEKSEIFDDQFSVERPDGSNFTLKIRSTKLEDSAMYFCASLDLRRETQYFGPGTRLLVL.

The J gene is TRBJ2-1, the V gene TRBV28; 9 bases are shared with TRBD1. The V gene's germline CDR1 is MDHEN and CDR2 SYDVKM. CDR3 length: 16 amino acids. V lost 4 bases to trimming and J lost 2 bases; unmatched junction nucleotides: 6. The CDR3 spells CASSSWTGAAYNEQFF. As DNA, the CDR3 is TGTGCCAGCAGTTCCTGGACAGGGGCGGCCTACAATGAGCAGTTCTTC.

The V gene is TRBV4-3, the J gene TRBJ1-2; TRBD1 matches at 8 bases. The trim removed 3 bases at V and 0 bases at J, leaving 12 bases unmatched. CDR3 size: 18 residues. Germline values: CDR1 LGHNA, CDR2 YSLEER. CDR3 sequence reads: CASSHETGVFGSNYGYTF. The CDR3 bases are TGCGCCAGCAGCCACGAGACAGGGGTTTTTGGGTCTAACTATGGCTACACCTTC.

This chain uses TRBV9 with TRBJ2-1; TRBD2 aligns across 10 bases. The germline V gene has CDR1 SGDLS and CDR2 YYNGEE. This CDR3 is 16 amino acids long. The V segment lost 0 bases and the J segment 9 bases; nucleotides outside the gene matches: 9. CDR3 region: CASSVAPSGRGVEQFF. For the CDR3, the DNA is TGTGCCAGCAGCGTAGCTCCTAGCGGGAGAGGGGTTGAGCAGTTCTTC.

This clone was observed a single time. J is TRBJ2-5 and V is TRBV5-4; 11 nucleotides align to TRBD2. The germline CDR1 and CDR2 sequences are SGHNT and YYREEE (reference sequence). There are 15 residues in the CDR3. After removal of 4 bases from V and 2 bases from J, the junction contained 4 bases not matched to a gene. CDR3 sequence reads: CASSVGTSGQETQYF. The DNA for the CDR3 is TGTGCCAGCAGCGTCGGGACTAGCGGACAAGAGACCCAGTACTTC.

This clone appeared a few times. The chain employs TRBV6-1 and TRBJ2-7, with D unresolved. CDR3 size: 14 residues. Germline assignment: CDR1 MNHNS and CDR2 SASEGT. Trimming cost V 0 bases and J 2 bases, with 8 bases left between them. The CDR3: CASSEAHQAYEQYF. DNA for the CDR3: TGTGCCAGCAGTGAAGCGCATCAGGCCTACGAGCAGTACTTC.

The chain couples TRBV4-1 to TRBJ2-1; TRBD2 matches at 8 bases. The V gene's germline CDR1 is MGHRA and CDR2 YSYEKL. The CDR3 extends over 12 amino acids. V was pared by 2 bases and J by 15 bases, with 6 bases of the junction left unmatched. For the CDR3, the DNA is TGCGCCAGCAGCCAATCTCGGGAGGGGCGGTTCTTC. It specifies CASSQSREGRFF.

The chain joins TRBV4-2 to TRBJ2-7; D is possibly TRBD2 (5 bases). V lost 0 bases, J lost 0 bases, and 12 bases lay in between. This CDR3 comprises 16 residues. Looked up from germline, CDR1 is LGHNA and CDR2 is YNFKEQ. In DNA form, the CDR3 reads TGTGCCAGCAGCCAAGAGTTAGCCGGGAACTCCTACGAGCAGTACTTC. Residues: CASSQELAGNSYEQYF.

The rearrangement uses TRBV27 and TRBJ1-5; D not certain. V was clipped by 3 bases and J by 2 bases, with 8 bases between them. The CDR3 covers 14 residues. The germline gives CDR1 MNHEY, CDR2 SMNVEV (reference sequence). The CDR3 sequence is CASSFRTGNQPQHF. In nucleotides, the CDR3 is TGTGCCAGCAGTTTTCGAACAGGCAATCAGCCCCAGCATTTT.

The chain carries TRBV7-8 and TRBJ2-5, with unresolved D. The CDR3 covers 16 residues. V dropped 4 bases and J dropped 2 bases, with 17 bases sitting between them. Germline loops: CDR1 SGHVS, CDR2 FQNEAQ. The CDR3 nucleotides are TGTGCCAGCAGCTCTGCAGGCGACGGCGAACAAGAGACCCAGTACTTC. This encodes CASSSAGDGEQETQYF.

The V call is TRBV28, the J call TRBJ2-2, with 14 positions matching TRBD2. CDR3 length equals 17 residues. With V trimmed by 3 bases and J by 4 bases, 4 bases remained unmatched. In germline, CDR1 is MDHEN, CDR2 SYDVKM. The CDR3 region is CASSFPGLAGATGELFF. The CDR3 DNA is TGTGCCAGCAGTTTCCCGGGACTAGCGGGAGCCACCGGGGAGCTGTTTTTT.

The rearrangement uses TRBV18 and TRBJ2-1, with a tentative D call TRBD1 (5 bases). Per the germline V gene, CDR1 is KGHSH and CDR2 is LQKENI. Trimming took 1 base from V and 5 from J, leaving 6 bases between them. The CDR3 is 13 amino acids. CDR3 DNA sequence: TGTGCCAGCTCACCACAGGGGAACAATGAGCAGTTCTTC. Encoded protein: CASSPQGNNEQFF.

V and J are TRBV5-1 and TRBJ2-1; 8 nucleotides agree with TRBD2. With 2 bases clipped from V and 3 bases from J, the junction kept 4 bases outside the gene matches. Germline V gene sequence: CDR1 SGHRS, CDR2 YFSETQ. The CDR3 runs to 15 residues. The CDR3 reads CASSFSGTSYNEQFF. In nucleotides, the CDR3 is TGCGCCAGCAGCTTCTCCGGGACTAGCTACAATGAGCAGTTCTTC.

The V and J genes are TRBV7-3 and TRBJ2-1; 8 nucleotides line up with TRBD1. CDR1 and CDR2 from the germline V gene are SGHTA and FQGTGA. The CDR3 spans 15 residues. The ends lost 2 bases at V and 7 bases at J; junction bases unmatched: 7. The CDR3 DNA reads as TGTGCCAGCAGCTTACAGGGGGCCGTGGGAAATGAGCAGTTCTTC. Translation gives CASSLQGAVGNEQFF.

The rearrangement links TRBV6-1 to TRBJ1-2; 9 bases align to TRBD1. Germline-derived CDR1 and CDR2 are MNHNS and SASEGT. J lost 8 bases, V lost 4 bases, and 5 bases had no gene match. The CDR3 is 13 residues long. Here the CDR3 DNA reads TGTGCCAGCAGTGCACAGGGGGCTGGGGGCTACACCTTC. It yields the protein CASSAQGAGGYTF.

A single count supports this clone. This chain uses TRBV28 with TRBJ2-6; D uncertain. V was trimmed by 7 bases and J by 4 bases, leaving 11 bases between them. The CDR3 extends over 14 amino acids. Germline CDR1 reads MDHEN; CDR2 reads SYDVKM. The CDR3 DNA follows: TGTGCCAGCACTTCCTTGAGGGGGGCCAACGTCCTGACTTTC. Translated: CASTSLRGANVLTF.